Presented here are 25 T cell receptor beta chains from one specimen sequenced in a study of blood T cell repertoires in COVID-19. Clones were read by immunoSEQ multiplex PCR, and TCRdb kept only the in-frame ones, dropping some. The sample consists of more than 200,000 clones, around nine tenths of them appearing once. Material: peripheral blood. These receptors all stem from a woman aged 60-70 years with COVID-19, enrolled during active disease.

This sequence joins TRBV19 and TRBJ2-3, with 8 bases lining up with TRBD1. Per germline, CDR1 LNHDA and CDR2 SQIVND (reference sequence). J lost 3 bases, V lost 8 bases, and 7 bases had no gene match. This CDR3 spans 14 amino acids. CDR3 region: CASAPGQATDTQYF. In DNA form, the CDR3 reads TGTGCCAGTGCCCCGGGACAGGCTACAGATACGCAGTATTTT.

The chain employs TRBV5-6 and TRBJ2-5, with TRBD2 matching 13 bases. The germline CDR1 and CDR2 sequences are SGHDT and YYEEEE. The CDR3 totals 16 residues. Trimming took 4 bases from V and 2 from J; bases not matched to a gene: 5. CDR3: CASSTGTSGTQETQYF. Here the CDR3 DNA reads TGTGCCAGCAGCACCGGGACTAGCGGGACACAAGAGACCCAGTACTTC. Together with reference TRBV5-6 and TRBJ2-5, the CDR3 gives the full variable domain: DAGVTQSPTHLIKTRGQQVTLRCSPKSGHDTVSWYQQALGQGPQFIFQYYEEEERQRGNFPDRFSGHQFPNYSSELNVNALLLGDSALYLCASSTGTSGTQETQYFGPGTRLLVL.

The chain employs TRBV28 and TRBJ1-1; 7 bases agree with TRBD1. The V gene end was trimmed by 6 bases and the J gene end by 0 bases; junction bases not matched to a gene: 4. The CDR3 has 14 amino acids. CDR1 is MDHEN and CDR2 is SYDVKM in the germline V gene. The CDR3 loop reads CASRGTVMNTEAFF. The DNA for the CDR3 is TGTGCCAGCAGAGGGACAGTTATGAACACTGAAGCTTTCTTT.

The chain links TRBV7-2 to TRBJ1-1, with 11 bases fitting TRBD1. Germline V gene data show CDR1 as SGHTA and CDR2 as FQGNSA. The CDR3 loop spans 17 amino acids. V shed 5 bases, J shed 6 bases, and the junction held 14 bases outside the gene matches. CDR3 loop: CASSPGGQGERVAEAFF. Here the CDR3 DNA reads TGTGCCAGCAGCCCCGGGGGACAGGGGGAGCGGGTAGCTGAAGCTTTCTTT.

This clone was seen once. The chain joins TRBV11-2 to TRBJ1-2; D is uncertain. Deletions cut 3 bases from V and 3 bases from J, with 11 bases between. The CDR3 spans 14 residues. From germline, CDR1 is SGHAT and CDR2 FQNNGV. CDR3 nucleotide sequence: TGTGCCAGCAGCTTGGGCAGGTCCCACTATGGCTACACCTTC. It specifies CASSLGRSHYGYTF.

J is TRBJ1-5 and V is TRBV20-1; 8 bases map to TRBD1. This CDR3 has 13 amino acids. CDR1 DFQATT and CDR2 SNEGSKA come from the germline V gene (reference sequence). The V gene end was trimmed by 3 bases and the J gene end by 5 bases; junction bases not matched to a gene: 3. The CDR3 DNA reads TGCAGTGCTAGTAACAGGGGGGATCAGCCCCAGCATTTT. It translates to CSASNRGDQPQHF.

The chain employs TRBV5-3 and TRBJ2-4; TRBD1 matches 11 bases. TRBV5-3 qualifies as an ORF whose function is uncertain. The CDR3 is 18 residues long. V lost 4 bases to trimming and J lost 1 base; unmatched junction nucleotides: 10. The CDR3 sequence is CARSTEGQGAGAKNIQYF. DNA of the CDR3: TGTGCCAGAAGCACGGAAGGACAGGGGGCTGGCGCCAAAAACATTCAGTACTTC.

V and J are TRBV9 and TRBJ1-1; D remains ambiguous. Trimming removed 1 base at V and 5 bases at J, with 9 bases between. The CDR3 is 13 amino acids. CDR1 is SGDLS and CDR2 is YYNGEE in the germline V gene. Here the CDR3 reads CASSVSGSTEAFF. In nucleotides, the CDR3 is TGTGCCAGCAGCGTAAGTGGTAGTACTGAAGCTTTCTTT. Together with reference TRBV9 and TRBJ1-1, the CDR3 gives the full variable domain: DSGVTQTPKHLITATGQRVTLRCSPRSGDLSVYWYQQSLDQGLQFLIQYYNGEERAKGNILERFSAQQFPDLHSELNLSSLELGDSALYFCASSVSGSTEAFFGQGTRLTVV.

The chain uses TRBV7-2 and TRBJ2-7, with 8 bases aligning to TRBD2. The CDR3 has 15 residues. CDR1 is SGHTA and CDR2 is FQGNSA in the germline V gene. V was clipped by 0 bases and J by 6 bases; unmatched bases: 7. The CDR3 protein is CASSLAGGTRGEQYF. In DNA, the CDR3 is TGTGCCAGCAGCTTAGCTGGGGGGACTAGGGGCGAGCAGTACTTC. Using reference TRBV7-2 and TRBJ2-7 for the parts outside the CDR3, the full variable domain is GAGVSQSPSNKVTEKGKDVELRCDPISGHTALYWYRQSLGQGLEFLIYFQGNSAPDKSGLPSDRFSAERTGGSVSTLTIQRTQQEDSAVYLCASSLAGGTRGEQYFGPGTRLTVT.

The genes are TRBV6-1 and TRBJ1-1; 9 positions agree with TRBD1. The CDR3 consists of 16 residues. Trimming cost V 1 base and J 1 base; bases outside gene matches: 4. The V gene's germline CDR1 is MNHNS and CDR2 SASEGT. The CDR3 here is CASSEVLGQGNTEAFF. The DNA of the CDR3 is TGTGCCAGCAGTGAAGTTTTGGGACAGGGGAACACTGAAGCTTTCTTT.

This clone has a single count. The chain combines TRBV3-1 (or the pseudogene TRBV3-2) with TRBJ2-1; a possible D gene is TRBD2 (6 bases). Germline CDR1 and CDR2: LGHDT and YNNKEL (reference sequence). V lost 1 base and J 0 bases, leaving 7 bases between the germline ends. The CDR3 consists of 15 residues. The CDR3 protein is CASSQVAVSYNEQFF. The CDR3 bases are TGTGCCAGCAGCCAAGTAGCGGTCTCCTACAATGAGCAGTTCTTC.

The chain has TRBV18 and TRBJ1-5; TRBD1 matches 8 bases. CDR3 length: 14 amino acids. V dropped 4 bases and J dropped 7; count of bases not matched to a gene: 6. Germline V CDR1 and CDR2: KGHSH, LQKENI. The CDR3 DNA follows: TGTGCCAGCTCACGAGGACAGGGCGCGCAGCCCCAGCATTTT. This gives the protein CASSRGQGAQPQHF.

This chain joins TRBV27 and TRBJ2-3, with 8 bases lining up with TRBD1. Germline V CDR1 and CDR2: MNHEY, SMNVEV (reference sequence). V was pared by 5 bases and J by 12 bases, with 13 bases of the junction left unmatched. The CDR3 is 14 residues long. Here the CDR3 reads CASSPRLDRGGQYF. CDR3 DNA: TGTGCCAGCAGTCCACGACTCGACAGGGGTGGACAGTATTTT.

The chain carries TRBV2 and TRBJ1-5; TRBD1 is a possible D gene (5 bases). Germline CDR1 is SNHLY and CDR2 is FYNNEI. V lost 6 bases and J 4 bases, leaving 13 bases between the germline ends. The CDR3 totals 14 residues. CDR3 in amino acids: CASREGRVNQPQHF. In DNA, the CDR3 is TGTGCCAGCAGGGAGGGCAGGGTTAATCAGCCCCAGCATTTT.

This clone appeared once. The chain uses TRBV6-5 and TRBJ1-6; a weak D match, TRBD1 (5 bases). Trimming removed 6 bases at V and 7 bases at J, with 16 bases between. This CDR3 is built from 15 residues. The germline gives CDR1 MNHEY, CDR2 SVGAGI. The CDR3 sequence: CASRQGRISNSPLHF. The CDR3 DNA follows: TGTGCCAGCAGGCAGGGTAGGATCTCAAATTCACCCCTCCACTTT.

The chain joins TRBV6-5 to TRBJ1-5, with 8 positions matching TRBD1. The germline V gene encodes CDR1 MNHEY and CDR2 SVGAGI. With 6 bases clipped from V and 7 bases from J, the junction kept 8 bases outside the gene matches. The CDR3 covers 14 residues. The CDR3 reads CASSRDRGGQPQHF. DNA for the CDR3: TGTGCCAGCAGCAGAGACAGGGGAGGCCAGCCCCAGCATTTT.

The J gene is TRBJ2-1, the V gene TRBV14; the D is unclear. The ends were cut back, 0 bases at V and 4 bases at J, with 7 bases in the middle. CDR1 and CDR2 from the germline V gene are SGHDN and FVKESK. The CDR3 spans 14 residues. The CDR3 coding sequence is TGTGCCAGCAGCCAAGAATTCGGGTACAATGAGCAGTTCTTC. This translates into CASSQEFGYNEQFF.

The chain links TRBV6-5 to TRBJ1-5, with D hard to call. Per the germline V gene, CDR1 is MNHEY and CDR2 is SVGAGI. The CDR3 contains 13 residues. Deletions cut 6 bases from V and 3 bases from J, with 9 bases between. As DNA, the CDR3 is TGTGCCAGCAGCAGAACCCTCAATCAGCCCCAGCATTTT. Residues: CASSRTLNQPQHF.

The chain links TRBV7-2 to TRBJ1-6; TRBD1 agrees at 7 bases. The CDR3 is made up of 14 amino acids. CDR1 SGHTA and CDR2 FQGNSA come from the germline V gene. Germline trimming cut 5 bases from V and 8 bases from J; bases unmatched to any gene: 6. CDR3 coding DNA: TGTGCCAGCAGCACCGGGACAGTATATTCACCCCTCCACTTT. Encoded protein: CASSTGTVYSPLHF. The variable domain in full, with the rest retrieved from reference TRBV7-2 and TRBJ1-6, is GAGVSQSPSNKVTEKGKDVELRCDPISGHTALYWYRQSLGQGLEFLIYFQGNSAPDKSGLPSDRFSAERTGGSVSTLTIQRTQQEDSAVYLCASSTGTVYSPLHFGNGTRLTVT.

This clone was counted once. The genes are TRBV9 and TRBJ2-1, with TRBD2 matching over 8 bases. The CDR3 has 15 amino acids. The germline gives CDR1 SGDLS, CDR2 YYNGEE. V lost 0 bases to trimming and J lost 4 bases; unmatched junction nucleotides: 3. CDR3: CASSVAGGPYNEQFF. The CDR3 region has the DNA TGTGCCAGCAGCGTAGCGGGAGGGCCTTACAATGAGCAGTTCTTC.

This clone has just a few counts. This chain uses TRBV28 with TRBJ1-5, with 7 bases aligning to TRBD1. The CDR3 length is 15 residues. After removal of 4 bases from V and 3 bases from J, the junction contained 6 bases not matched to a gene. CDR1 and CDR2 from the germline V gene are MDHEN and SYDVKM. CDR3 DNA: TGTGCCAGCAGTTCCCAGGGGGGCCTCAATCAGCCCCAGCATTTT. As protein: CASSSQGGLNQPQHF.

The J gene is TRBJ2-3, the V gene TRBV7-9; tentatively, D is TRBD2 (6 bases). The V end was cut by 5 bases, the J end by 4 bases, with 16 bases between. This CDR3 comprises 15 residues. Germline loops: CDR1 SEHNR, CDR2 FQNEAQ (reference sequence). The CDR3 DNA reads TGTGCCAGCAGCCGCCAGGGCGGGACTGCAGATACGCAGTATTTT. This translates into CASSRQGGTADTQYF.

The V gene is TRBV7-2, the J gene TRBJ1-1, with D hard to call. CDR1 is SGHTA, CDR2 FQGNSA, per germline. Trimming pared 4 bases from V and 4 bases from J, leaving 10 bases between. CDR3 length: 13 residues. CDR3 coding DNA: TGTGCCAGCAGCTCCCTACTGAGCACTGAAGCTTTCTTT. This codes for CASSSLLSTEAFF.

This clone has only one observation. DNA of the CDR3: TGTGCCAGCCGAAACCCGGGGGGGAAGGTGAATTCACCCCTCCACTTT. Protein sequence: CASRNPGGKVNSPLHF. The chain joins TRBV27 to TRBJ1-6, with a weak D call TRBD1 (5 bases). Looked up from germline, CDR1 is MNHEY and CDR2 is SMNVEV (reference sequence). Trimming left V 8 bases short and J 7 bases short, with 21 bases between. This CDR3 comprises 16 residues.

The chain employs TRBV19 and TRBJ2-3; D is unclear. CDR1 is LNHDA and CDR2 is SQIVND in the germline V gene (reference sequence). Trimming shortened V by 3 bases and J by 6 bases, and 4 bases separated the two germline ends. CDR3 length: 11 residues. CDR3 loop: CASSIMDTQYF. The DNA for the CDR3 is TGTGCCAGTAGTATTATGGATACGCAGTATTTT.